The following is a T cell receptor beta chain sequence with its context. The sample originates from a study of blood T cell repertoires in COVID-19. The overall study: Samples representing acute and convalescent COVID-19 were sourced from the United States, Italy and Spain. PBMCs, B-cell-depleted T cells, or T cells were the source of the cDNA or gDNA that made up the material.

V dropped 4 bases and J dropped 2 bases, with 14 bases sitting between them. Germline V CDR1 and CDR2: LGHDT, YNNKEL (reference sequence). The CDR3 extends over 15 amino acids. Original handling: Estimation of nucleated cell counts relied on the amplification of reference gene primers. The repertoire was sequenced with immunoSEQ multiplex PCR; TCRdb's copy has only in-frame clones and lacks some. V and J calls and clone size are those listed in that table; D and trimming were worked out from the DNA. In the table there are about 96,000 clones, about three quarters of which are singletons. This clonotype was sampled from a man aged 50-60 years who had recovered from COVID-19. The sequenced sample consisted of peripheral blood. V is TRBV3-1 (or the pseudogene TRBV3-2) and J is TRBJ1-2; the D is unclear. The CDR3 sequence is CASSLQSTWNYGYTF. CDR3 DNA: TGTGCCAGCAGCCTCCAATCGACATGGAACTATGGCTACACCTTC.